What follows describes a single TCR beta chain. The data are from a study of blood T cell repertoires in COVID-19. Across the whole study: Sample material is recorded as cDNA or gDNA derived from T cells, B-cell-depleted T cells, or PBMCs.

The study recruited people aged about 18 to 95 years across approximately 23 US areas. Recovered participants had two consecutive negative NP/OP PCR tests, healthcare professional clearance, or symptom resolution. Deletions cut 0 bases from V and 4 bases from J, with 13 bases between. This CDR3 has 15 amino acids. Looked up from germline, CDR1 is SGHKS and CDR2 is YYEKEE (reference sequence). Profiled with immunoSEQ multiplex PCR; TCRdb holds only in-frame clones, not every one. The profile covers roughly 400,000 clones, with 80% to 90% appearing a single time and approximately 1.2% taken by the ten largest.

Sequencing used PBMCs or T cells enriched from blood (not recorded which). This clonotype originated in a man aged 30 to 39 who had recovered from COVID-19. The chain has TRBV5-5 and TRBJ1-1; possibly TRBD1 for D (6 bases). CDR3 amino acids: CASSLGPGAGTEAFF. The CDR3 bases are TGTGCCAGCAGCTTGGGACCAGGGGCGGGCACTGAAGCTTTCTTT.